These T cell receptor beta chains were read from a single sample in a study of control samples from healthy donors and cancer patients. Profiled with immunoSEQ multiplex PCR; TCRdb holds only in-frame clones, not every one. The sample has 100,000 to 150,000 clones, about 87% seen once. What was sequenced was blood. Receptors originate from a man aged 25 to 40 in good health. The conserved cysteine and the conserved F or W are not part of the CDR3 here.

v_gene: TRBV13
j_gene: TRBJ1-2
CDR3aa: ASGQRGHGYT

v_gene: TRBV18
j_gene: TRBJ1-1
CDR3aa: ASSPMSVNTEAF

v_gene: TRBV10-3
j_gene: TRBJ2-6
CDR3aa: ATFGGSRSGANVLT

v_gene: TRBV6-6
j_gene: TRBJ2-6
CDR3aa: ASSGLGRGANVLT

v_gene: TRBV30
j_gene: TRBJ2-1
CDR3aa: AWSVFRYNEQF

v_gene: TRBV7-9
j_gene: TRBJ1-5
CDR3aa: ASNQGGQPQH

v_gene: TRBV10-2
j_gene: TRBJ1-4
CDR3aa: AIGQASNEKLF

v_gene: TRBV5-1
j_gene: TRBJ2-7
CDR3aa: ASSRGEGASSYEQY

v_gene: TRBV10-3
j_gene: TRBJ2-3
CDR3aa: AISDSGLLLTDTQY

v_gene: TRBV19
j_gene: TRBJ1-3
CDR3aa: ASSVPGVPGNTIY

v_gene: TRBV7-9
j_gene: TRBJ1-3
CDR3aa: ASSPSGFSGNTIY

v_gene: TRBV5-8
j_gene: TRBJ1-2
CDR3aa: ASTVSSMGQGGYT

v_gene: TRBV6-4
j_gene: TRBJ1-1
CDR3aa: ASSDGLNTEAF

v_gene: TRBV14
j_gene: TRBJ1-2
CDR3aa: ASSQGSEGNGYT

v_gene: TRBV11-2
j_gene: TRBJ1-4
CDR3aa: ASSEGQPNVEKLF

v_gene: TRBV5-1
j_gene: TRBJ1-4
CDR3aa: ASSLSGTATNEKLF

v_gene: TRBV3-1/TRBV3-2
j_gene: TRBJ1-5
CDR3aa: ASSQSVSNQPQH